This passage covers 16 T cell receptor beta chains from one sample sequenced in a study of blood T cell repertoires in COVID-19. Using immunoSEQ multiplex PCR, the repertoire was profiled, and TCRdb retains in-frame clones only, with some absent. The sample shows under 250,000 clones, more than 75% of them seen only once. Sequencing was carried out using peripheral blood. The receptors originated from a man aged 50 or older with COVID-19, enrolled during active disease.

J is TRBJ1-1 and V is TRBV9; TRBD1 aligns across 7 bases. This CDR3 has 14 amino acids. Germline V gene sequence: CDR1 SGDLS, CDR2 YYNGEE. Trimming removed 2 bases from V and 6 bases from J; junction bases left unmatched: 7. DNA for the CDR3: TGTGCCAGCAGCGTCCGACAGGGCGGATCTGAAGCTTTCTTT. This sequence encodes CASSVRQGGSEAFF.

The chain couples TRBV5-6 to TRBJ1-2; 9 nucleotides match TRBD1. The CDR3 runs to 16 residues. Trimming removed 4 bases from V and 4 bases from J; junction bases left unmatched: 11. Germline V gives CDR1 SGHDT, CDR2 YYEEEE. The chain's CDR3 is CASSILDRGNPYGYTF. The CDR3 nucleotides are TGTGCCAGCAGCATACTGGACAGGGGAAACCCCTATGGCTACACCTTC. Together with reference TRBV5-6 and TRBJ1-2, the CDR3 gives the full variable domain: DAGVTQSPTHLIKTRGQQVTLRCSPKSGHDTVSWYQQALGQGPQFIFQYYEEEERQRGNFPDRFSGHQFPNYSSELNVNALLLGDSALYLCASSILDRGNPYGYTFGSGTRLTVV.

The J gene is TRBJ1-2, the V gene TRBV7-8; D remains unclear. The germline V and J ends were trimmed by 1 base and 8 bases, with 11 bases remaining between them. From germline, CDR1 is SGHVS and CDR2 FQNEAQ. The CDR3 is 13 residues long. DNA of the CDR3: TGTGCCAGCAGCTTAGATCCCCGGTTGGGCTACACCTTC. Its protein product is CASSLDPRLGYTF.

This clone was counted once. The chain employs TRBV3-1 (or the pseudogene TRBV3-2) and TRBJ2-1; 11 bases map to TRBD2. Germline loops: CDR1 LGHDT, CDR2 YNNKEL (reference sequence). The V segment lost 5 bases and the J segment 7 bases; nucleotides outside the gene matches: 10. This CDR3 is built from 16 residues. CDR3 in DNA: TGTGCCAGCAGCGGGATAGCGGGAGGGTTTATAAATGAGCAGTTCTTC. It translates to CASSGIAGGFINEQFF.

The chain uses TRBV3-1 (or the pseudogene TRBV3-2) and TRBJ2-6; tentatively, D is TRBD1 (5 bases). Germline lookup yields CDR1 LGHDT and CDR2 YNNKEL (reference sequence). The CDR3 contains 15 residues. The V end lost 4 bases, the J end lost 0 bases, and 7 bases lay between the germline ends. The CDR3 region is CASSRDSSGANVLTF. CDR3 sequence (DNA): TGTGCCAGCAGCCGAGACAGCTCTGGGGCCAACGTCCTGACTTTC.

The CDR3 DNA sequence: TGTGCCAGCAGCTCCTTTCCACTAGCGGGGACCCAAGAGACCCAGTACTTC. Its protein is CASSSFPLAGTQETQYF. The genes are TRBV6-2 or TRBV6-3 and TRBJ2-5; 10 positions agree with TRBD2. This CDR3 has 17 amino acids. V was clipped by 6 bases and J by 1 base; unmatched bases: 11. The germline CDR1 and CDR2 sequences are MNHEY and SVGEGT.

The rearrangement links TRBV6-2 or TRBV6-3 to TRBJ2-3, with 13 bases that match TRBD2. The V segment lost 3 bases and the J segment 0 bases; nucleotides outside the gene matches: 12. This CDR3 comprises 20 residues. The germline gives CDR1 MNHEY, CDR2 SVGEGT. CDR3 DNA: TGTGCCAGCAGTTATTACAGGGGACTAGCGGGGTCCTCTAGCACAGATACGCAGTATTTT. This gives the protein CASSYYRGLAGSSSTDTQYF.

This clone was seen just once. The gene calls are TRBV11-2 and TRBJ2-7; 8 bases map to TRBD1. The germline CDR1 and CDR2 sequences are SGHAT and FQNNGV. The CDR3 is 15 amino acids. The trim removed 1 base at V and 3 bases at J, leaving 5 bases unmatched. The CDR3 sequence is CASSLGPGGDYEQYF. CDR3 coding DNA: TGTGCCAGCAGCTTAGGGCCAGGGGGCGACTACGAGCAGTACTTC.

V is TRBV5-1 and J is TRBJ1-4; D might be TRBD1 (6 bases). The CDR3 runs to 15 residues. Germline CDR1 is SGHRS and CDR2 is YFSETQ. With 1 base removed from V and 3 bases from J, the gap between germline ends came to 10 bases. The CDR3 DNA follows: TGCGCCAGCAGCTTGTTCAGGGGACCTAATGAAAAACTGTTTTTT. Translating it yields CASSLFRGPNEKLFF.

The chain recombines TRBV7-2 with TRBJ1-5; 9 nucleotides align to TRBD1. This CDR3 has 14 residues. CDR1 and CDR2 (germline): SGHTA, FQGNSA. The V gene end was trimmed by 4 bases and the J gene end by 6 bases; junction bases not matched to a gene: 4. Here the CDR3 DNA reads TGTGCCAGCAGCTCACAGGGGGCGGGTCAGCCCCAGCATTTT. This translates into CASSSQGAGQPQHF.

The gene calls are TRBV6-5 and TRBJ2-7, with 9 bases matching TRBD1. Germline lookup yields CDR1 MNHEY and CDR2 SVGAGI. Unmatched junction bases numbered 3, after V lost 0 bases and J lost 0 bases. This CDR3 has 16 residues. The CDR3 DNA reads as TGTGCCAGCAGTTACTCTGGGACAGGGAGCTCCTACGAGCAGTACTTC. Amino acids: CASSYSGTGSSYEQYF.

This chain joins TRBV28 and TRBJ1-5; 7 bases line up with TRBD1. V was pared by 2 bases and J by 4 bases, with 5 bases of the junction left unmatched. The CDR3 contains 15 residues. Germline CDR1 MDHEN, CDR2 SYDVKM. CDR3 in DNA: TGTGCCAGCAGTTTACAGGCAGGGGGTAATCAGCCCCAGCATTTT. It codes for CASSLQAGGNQPQHF. Together with reference TRBV28 and TRBJ1-5, the CDR3 gives the full variable domain: DVKVTQSSRYLVKRTGEKVFLECVQDMDHENMFWYRQDPGLGLRLIYFSYDVKMKEKGDIPEGYSVSREKKERFSLILESASTNQTSMYLCASSLQAGGNQPQHFGDGTRLSIL.

V usage is TRBV7-3 and J usage is TRBJ2-1, with TRBD2 as a possible D gene (6 bases). The germline gives CDR1 SGHTA, CDR2 FQGTGA. The CDR3 sequence is 15 residues long. The ends were cut back, 5 bases at V and 5 bases at J, with 16 bases in the middle. CDR3 in amino acids: CASSIASDGDNEQFF. The CDR3 nucleotides read TGTGCCAGCAGCATCGCTAGCGATGGGGACAATGAGCAGTTCTTC.

The V gene is TRBV7-6, the J gene TRBJ1-3, with a tentative D call TRBD1 (6 bases). CDR3 length equals 18 residues. Trimming cost V 5 bases and J 2 bases, with 22 bases left between them. Germline CDR1 reads SGHVS; CDR2 reads FNYEAQ. CDR3 region: CASSLRAPQGDTGNTIYF. For the CDR3, the DNA is TGTGCCAGCAGCCTCCGGGCCCCACAAGGGGACACTGGAAACACCATATATTTT. The full variable domain, completed using reference TRBV7-6 and TRBJ1-3, is GAGVSQSPRYKVTKRGQDVALRCDPISGHVSLYWYRQALGQGPEFLTYFNYEAQQDKSGLPNDRFSAERPEGSISTLTIQRTEQRDSAMYRCASSLRAPQGDTGNTIYFGEGSWLTVV.

This chain connects TRBV9 to TRBJ1-2; no firm D call. CDR3 length equals 15 residues. Germline CDR1 reads SGDLS; CDR2 reads YYNGEE. V lost 0 bases, J lost 2 bases, and 11 bases lay in between. The CDR3 DNA reads as TGTGCCAGCAGCGTAGCAGGCAGCCCCAACTATGGCTACACCTTC. Its translation: CASSVAGSPNYGYTF.

The chain couples TRBV30 to TRBJ1-1, with TRBD1 as a possible D gene (6 bases). Germline-derived CDR1 and CDR2 are GTSNPN and SVGIG (reference sequence). The V end was cut by 0 bases, the J end by 3 bases, with 11 bases between. The CDR3 has 14 residues. CDR3 coding DNA: TGTGCCTGGAGTGTACGTGCAGGGGACACTGAAGCTTTCTTT. Protein: CAWSVRAGDTEAFF.